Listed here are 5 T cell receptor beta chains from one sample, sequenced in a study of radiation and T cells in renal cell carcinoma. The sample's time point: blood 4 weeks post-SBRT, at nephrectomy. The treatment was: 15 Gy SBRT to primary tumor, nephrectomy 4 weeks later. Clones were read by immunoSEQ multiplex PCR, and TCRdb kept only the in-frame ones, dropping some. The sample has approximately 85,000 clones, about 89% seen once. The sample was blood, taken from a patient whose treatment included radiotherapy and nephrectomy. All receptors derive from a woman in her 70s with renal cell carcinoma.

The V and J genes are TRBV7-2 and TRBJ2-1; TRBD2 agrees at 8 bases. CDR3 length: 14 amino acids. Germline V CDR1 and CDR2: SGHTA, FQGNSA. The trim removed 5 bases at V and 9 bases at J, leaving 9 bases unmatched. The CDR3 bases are TGTGCCAGCAGCCGAGCGGGAGAGAGTGGTGAGCAGTTCTTC. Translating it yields CASSRAGESGEQFF. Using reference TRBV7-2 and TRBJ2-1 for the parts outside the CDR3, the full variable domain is GAGVSQSPSNKVTEKGKDVELRCDPISGHTALYWYRQSLGQGLEFLIYFQGNSAPDKSGLPSDRFSAERTGGSVSTLTIQRTQQEDSAVYLCASSRAGESGEQFFGPGTRLTVL.

In nucleotides, the CDR3 is TGTGCCAGCAGCTTAGGACAGGGCTATGGCTACACCTTC. Translation gives CASSLGQGYGYTF. The chain carries TRBV13 and TRBJ1-2; D perhaps matches TRBD1 (6 bases). The CDR3 extends over 13 amino acids. Germline CDR1 PRHDT, CDR2 FYEKMQ (reference sequence). The V end lost 0 bases, the J end lost 4 bases, and 6 bases lay between the germline ends.

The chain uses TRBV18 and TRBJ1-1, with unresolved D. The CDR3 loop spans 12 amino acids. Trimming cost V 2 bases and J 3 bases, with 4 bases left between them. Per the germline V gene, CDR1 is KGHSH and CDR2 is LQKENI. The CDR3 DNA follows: TGTGCCAGCTCACCAGCGTACACTGAAGCTTTCTTT. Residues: CASSPAYTEAFF.

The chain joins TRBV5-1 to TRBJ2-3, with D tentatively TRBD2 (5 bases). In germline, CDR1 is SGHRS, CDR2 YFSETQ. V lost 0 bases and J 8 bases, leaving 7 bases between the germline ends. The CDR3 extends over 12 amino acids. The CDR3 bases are TGCGCCAGCAGCTTGGGTGAGGGTACGCAGTATTTT. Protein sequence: CASSLGEGTQYF.

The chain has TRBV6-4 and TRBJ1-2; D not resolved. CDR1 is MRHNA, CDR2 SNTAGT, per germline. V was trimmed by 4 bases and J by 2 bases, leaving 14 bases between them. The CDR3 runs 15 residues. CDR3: CASSVDSLPNYGYTF. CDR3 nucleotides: TGTGCCAGCAGTGTCGACTCCCTCCCCAACTATGGCTACACCTTC.